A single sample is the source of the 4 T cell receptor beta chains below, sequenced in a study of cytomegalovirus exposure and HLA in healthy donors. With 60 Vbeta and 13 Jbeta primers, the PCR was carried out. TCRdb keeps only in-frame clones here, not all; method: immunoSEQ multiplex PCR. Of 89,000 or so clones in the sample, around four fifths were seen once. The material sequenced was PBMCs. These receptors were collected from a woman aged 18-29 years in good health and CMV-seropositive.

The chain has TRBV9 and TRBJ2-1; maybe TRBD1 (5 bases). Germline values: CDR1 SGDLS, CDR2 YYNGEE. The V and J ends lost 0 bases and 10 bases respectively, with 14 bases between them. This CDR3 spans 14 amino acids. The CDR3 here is CASSVVPGSGEQFF. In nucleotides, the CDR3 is TGTGCCAGCAGCGTAGTCCCAGGGTCGGGCGAGCAGTTCTTC.

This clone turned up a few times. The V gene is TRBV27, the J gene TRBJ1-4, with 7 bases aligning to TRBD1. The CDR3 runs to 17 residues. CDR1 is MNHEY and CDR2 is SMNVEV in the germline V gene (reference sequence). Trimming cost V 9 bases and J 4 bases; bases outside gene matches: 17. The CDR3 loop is CARIIEGAGGFNEKLFF. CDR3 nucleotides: TGTGCCAGAATTATTGAAGGGGCAGGGGGGTTTAATGAAAAACTGTTTTTT.

CDR3 nucleotide sequence: TGTGCCAGCTCACTGCAGGGCGATCAGCCCCAGCATTTT. Protein product: CASSLQGDQPQHF. The V gene is TRBV18, the J gene TRBJ1-5, with D perhaps TRBD1 (5 bases). V lost 4 bases and J 5 bases, leaving 9 bases between the germline ends. CDR3 length: 13 amino acids. Germline V gene lookup returns CDR1 KGHSH and CDR2 LQKENI.

In DNA, the CDR3 is TGTGCCAATAGTGCGGACTTCCAAGAGACCCAGTACTTC. Its protein is CANSADFQETQYF. The chain couples TRBV6-1 to TRBJ2-5; D is perhaps TRBD2 (5 bases). This CDR3 contains 13 residues. Per germline, CDR1 MNHNS and CDR2 SASEGT. V dropped 10 bases and J dropped 1 base, with 13 bases sitting between them.